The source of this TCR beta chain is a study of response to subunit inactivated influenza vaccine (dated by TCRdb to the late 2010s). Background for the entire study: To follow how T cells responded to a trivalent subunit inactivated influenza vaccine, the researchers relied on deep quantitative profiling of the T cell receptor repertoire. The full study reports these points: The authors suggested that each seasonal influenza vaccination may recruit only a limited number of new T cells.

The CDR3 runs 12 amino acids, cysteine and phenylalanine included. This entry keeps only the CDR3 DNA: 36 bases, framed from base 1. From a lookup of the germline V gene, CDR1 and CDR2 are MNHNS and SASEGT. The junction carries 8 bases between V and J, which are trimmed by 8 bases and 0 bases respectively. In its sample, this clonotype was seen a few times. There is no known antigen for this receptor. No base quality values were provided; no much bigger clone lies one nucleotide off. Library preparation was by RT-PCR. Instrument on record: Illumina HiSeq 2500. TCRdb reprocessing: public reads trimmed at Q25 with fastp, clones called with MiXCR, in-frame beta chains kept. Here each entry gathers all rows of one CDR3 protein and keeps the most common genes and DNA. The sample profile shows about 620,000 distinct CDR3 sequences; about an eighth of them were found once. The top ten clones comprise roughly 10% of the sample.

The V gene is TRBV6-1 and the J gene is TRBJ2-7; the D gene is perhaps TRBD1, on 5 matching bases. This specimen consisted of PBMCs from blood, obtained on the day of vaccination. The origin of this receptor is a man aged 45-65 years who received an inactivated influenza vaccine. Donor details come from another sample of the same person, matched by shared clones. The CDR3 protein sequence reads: CASRQNSYEQYF. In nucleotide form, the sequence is TGTGCCAGCCGACAGAACTCCTACGAGCAGTACTTC.